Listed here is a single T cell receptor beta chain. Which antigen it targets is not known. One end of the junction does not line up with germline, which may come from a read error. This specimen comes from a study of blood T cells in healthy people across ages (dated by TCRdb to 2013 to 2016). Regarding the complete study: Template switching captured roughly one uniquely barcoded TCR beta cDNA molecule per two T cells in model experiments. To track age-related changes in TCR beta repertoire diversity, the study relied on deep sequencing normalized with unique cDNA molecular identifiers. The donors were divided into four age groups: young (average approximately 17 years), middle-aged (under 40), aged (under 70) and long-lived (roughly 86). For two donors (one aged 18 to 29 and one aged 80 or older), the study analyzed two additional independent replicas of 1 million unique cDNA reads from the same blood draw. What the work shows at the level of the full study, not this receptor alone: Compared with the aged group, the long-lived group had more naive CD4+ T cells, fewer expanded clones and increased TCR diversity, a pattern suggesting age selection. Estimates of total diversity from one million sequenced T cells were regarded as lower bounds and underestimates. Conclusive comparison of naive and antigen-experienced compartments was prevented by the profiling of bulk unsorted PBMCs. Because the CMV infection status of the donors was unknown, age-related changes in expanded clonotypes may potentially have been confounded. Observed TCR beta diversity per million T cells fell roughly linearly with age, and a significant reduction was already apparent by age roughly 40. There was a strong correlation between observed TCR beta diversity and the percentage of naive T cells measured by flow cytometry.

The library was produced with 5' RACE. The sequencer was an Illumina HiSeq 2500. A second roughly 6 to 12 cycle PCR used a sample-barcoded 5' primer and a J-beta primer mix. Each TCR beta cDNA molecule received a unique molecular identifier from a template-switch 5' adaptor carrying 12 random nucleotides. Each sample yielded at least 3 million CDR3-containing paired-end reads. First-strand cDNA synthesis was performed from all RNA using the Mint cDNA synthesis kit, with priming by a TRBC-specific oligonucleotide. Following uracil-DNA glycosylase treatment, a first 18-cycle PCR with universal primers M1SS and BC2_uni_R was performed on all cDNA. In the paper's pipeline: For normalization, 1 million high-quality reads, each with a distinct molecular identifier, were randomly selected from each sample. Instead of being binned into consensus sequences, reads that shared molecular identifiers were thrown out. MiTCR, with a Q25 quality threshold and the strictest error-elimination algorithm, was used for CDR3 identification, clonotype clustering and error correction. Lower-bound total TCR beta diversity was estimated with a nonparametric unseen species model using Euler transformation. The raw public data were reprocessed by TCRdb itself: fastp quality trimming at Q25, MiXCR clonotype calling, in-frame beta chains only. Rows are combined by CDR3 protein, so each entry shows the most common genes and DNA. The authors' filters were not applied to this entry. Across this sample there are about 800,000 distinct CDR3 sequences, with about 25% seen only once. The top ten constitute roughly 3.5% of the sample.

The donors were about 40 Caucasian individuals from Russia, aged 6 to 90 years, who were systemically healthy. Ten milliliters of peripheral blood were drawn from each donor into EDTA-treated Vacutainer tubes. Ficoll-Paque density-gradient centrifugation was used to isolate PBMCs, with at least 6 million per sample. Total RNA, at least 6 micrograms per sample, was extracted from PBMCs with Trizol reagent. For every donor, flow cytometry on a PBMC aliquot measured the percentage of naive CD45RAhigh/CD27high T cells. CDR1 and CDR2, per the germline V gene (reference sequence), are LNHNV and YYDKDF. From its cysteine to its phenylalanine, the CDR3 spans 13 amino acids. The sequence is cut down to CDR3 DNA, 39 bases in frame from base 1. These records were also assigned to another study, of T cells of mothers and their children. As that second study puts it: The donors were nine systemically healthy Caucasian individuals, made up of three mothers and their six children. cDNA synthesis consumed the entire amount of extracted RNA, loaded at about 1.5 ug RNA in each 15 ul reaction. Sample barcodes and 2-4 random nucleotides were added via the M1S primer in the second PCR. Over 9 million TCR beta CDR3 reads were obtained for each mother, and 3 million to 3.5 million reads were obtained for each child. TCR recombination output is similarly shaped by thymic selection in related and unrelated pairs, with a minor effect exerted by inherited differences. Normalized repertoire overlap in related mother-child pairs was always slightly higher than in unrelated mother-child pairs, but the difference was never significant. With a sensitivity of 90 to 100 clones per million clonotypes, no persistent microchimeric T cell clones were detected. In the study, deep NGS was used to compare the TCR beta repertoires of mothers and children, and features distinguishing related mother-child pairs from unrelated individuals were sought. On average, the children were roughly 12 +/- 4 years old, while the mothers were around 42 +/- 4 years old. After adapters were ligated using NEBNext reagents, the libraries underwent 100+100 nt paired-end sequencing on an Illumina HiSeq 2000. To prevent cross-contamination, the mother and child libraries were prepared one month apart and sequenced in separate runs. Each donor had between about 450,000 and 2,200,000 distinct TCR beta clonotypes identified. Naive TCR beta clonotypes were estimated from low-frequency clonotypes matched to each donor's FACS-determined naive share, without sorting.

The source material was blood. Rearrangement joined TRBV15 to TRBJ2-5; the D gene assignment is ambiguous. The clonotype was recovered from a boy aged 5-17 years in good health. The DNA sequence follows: TGTGCCACCAGCAGAGTGAACCAAGAGACCCAATACTTC. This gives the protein CATSRVNQETQYF.